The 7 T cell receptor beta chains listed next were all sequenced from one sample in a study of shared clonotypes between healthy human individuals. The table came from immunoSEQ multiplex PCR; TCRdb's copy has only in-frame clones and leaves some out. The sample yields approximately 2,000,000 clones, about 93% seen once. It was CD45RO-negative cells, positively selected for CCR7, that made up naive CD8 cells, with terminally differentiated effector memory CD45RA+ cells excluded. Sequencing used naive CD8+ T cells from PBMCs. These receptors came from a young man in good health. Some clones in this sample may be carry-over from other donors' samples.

The DNA of the CDR3 is TGTGCCAGCAGTGAAAACGTCATGGGGCTATATGGCTACACCTTC. Translated, it gives CASSENVMGLYGYTF. The rearrangement links TRBV6-1 to TRBJ1-2; tentative D call: TRBD1 (5 bases). V shed 2 bases and J shed 5 bases, with 15 bases lying between them. Germline CDR1 is MNHNS and CDR2 is SASEGT. The CDR3 loop spans 15 amino acids.

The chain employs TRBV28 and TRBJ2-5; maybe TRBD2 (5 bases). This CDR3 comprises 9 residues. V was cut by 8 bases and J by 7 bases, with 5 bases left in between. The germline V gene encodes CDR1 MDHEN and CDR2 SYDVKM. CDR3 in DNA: TGTGCCAGCGGAGGGACCCAGTACTTC. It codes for CASGGTQYF.

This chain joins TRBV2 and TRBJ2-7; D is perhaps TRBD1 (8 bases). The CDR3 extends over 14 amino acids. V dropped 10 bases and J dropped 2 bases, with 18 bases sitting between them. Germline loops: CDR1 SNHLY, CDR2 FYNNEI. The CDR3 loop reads CAMGRGDRPYEQYF. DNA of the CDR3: TGTGCCATGGGGAGGGGGGACAGGCCCTACGAGCAGTACTTC. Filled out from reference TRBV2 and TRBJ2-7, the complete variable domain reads EPEVTQTPSHQVTQMGQEVILRCVPISNHLYFYWYRQILGQKVEFLVSFYNNEISEKSEIFDDQFSVERPDGSNFTLKIRSTKLEDSAMYFCAMGRGDRPYEQYFGPGTRLTVT.

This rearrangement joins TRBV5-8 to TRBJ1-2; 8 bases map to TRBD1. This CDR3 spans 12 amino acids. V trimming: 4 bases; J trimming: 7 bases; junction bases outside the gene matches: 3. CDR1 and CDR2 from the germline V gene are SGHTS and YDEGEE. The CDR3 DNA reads TGTGCCAGCAGCAACAGGGGGTTTGGCTACACCTTC. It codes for CASSNRGFGYTF.

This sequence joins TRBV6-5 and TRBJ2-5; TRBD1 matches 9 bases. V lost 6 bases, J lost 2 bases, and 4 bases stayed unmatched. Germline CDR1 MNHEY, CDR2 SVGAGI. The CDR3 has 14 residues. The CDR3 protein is CASRSQGAQETQYF. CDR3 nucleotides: TGTGCCAGCAGGTCACAGGGGGCGCAAGAGACCCAGTACTTC.

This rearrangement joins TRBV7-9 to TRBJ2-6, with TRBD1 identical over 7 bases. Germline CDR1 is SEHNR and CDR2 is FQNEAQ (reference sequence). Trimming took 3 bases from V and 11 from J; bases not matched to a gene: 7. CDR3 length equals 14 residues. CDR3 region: CASSLTGQYHVLTF. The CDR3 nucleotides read TGTGCCAGCAGCTTGACGGGACAGTACCACGTCCTGACTTTC.

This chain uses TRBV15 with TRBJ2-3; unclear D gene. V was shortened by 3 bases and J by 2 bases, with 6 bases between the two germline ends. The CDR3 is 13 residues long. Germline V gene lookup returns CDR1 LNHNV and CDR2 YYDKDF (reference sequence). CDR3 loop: CATSSSITDTQYF. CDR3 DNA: TGTGCCACCAGCAGCTCAATCACAGATACGCAGTATTTT.